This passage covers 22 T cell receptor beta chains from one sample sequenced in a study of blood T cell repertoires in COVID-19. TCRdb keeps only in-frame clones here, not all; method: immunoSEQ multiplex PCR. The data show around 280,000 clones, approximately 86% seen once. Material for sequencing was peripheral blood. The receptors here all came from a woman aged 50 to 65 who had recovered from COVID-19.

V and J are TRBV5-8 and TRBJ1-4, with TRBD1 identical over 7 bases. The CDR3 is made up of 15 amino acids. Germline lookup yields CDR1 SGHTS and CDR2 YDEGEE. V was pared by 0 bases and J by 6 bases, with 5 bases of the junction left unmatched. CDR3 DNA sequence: TGTGCCAGCAGCTTGGCCGACAGGGCCCATGAAAAACTGTTTTTT. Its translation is CASSLADRAHEKLFF. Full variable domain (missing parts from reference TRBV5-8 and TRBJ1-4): EAGVTQSPTHLIKTRGQQATLRCSPISGHTSVYWYQQALGLGLQFLLWYDEGEERNRGNFPPRFSGRQFPNYSSELNVNALELEDSALYLCASSLADRAHEKLFFGSGTQLSVL.

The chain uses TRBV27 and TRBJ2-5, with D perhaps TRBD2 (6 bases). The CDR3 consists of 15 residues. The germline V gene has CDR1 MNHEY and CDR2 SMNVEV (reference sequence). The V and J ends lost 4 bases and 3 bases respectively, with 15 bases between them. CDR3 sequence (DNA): TGTGCCAGCAGTTCGTCAGCGGGTTGGGAAGAGACCCAGTACTTC. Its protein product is CASSSSAGWEETQYF.

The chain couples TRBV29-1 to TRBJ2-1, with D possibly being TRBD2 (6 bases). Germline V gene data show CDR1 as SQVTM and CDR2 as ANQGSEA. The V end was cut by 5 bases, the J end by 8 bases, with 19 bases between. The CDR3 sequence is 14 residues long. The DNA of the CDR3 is TGCAGCGTTCGGGTCGGCGGTAGCGGCGATGAGCAGTTCTTC. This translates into CSVRVGGSGDEQFF.

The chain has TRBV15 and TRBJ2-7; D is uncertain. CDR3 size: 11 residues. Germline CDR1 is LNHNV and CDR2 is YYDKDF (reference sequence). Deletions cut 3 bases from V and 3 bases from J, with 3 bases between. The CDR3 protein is CATSSGYEQYF. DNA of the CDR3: TGTGCCACCAGCAGCGGCTACGAGCAGTACTTC.

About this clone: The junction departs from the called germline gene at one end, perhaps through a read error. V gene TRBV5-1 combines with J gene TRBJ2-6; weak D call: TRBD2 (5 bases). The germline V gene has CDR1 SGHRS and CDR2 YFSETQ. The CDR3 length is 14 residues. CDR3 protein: CASRLAGGANVLTF. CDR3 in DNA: TGCGCCAGCAGGTTGGCGGGTGGGGCCAACGTCCTGACTTTC.

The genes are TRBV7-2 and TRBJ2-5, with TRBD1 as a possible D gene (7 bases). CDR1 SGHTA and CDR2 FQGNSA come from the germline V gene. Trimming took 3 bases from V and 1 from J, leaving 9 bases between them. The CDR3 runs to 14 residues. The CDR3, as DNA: TGTGCCAGCAGCTTCCAGGGGGGCCAAGAGACCCAGTACTTC. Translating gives CASSFQGGQETQYF.

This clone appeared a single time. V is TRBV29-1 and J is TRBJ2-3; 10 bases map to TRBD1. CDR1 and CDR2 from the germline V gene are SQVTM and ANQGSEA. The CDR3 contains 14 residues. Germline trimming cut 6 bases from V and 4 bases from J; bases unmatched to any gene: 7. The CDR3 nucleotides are TGCAGCGTGAATGGACAGGGGGTAGCAGATACGCAGTATTTT. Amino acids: CSVNGQGVADTQYF.

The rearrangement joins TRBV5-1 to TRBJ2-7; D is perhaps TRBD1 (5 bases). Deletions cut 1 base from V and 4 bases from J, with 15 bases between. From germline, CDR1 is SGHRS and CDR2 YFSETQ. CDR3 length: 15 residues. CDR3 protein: CASSLTGRALYEQYF. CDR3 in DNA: TGCGCCAGCAGCTTGACAGGAAGGGCCCTATACGAGCAGTACTTC.

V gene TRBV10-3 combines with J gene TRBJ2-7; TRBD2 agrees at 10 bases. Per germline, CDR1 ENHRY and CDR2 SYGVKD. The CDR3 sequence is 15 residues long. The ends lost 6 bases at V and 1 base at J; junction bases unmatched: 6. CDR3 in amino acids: CAIRPGLAASYEQYF. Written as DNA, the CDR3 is TGTGCCATCAGGCCTGGACTAGCGGCGTCCTACGAGCAGTACTTC.

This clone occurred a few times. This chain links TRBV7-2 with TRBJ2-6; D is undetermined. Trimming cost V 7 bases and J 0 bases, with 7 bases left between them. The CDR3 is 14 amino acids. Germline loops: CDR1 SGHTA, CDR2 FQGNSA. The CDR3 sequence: CASTPLSGANVLTF. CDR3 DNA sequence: TGTGCCAGCACCCCCCTCTCTGGGGCCAACGTCCTGACTTTC.

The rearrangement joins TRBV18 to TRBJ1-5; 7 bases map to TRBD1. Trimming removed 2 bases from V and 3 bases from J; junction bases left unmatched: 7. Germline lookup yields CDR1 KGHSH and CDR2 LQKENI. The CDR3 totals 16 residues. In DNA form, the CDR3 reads TGTGCCAGCTCACCAGCTGGACAGGTTATCAATCAGCCCCAGCATTTT. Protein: CASSPAGQVINQPQHF.

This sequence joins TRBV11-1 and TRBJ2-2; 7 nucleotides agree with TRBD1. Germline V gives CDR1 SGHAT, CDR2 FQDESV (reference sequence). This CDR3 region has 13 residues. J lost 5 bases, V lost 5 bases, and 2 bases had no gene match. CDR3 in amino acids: CASSRQGTGELFF. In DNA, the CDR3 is TGTGCCAGCAGCCGACAGGGTACCGGGGAGCTGTTTTTT.

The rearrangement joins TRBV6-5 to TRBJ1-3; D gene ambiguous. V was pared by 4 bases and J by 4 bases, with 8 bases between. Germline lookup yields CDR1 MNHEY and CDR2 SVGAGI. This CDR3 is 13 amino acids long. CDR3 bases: TGTGCCAGCAGTTCCCTCTCGGGAAACACCATATATTTT. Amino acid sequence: CASSSLSGNTIYF.

For the CDR3, the DNA is TGTGCCTCGGGACTAGCGGGAGGCGGCGGGGAGCTGTTTTTT. This encodes CASGLAGGGGELFF. The chain employs TRBV30 and TRBJ2-2; 15 bases are shared with TRBD2. Unmatched junction bases numbered 4, after V lost 7 bases and J lost 7 bases. The CDR3 covers 14 residues. Per germline, CDR1 GTSNPN and CDR2 SVGIG (reference sequence).

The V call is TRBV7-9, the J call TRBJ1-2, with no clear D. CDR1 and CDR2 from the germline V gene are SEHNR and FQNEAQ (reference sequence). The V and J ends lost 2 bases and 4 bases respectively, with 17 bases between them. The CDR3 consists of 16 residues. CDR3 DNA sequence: TGTGCCAGCAGCTTAACCCCCCAGTTGTCCATCTATGGCTACACCTTC. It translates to CASSLTPQLSIYGYTF.

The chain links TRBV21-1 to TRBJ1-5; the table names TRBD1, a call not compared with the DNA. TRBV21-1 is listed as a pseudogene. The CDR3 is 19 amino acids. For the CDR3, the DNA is TGTGCCAGCAGCAAAGACTGGAGAAGAGCGAGACAGGGCAATCAGCCCCAGCATTTT. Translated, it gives CASSKDWRRARQGNQPQHF.

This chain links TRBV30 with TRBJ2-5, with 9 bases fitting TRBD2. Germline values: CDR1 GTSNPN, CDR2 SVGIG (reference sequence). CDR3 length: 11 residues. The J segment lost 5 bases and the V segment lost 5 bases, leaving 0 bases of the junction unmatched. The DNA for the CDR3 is TGTGCCTGGGCGGGGGGGGAGACCCAGTACTTC. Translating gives CAWAGGETQYF.

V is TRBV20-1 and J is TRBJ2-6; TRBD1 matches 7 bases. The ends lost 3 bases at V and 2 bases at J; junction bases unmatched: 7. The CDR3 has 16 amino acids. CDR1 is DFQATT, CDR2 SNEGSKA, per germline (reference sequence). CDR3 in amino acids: CSASYQGVTGANVLTF. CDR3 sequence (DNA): TGCAGTGCTAGTTACCAGGGGGTCACTGGGGCCAACGTCCTGACTTTC.

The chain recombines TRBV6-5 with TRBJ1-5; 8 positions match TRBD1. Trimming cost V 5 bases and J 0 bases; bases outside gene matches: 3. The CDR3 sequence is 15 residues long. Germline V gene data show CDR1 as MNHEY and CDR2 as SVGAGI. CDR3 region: CASSRQGISNQPQHF. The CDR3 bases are TGTGCCAGCAGTAGACAGGGGATTAGCAATCAGCCCCAGCATTTT.

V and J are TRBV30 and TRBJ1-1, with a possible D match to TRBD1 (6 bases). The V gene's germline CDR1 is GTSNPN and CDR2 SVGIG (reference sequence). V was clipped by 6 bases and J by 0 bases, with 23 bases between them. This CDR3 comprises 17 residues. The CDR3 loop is CACSGQQGGHMNTEAFF. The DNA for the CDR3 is TGTGCCTGTTCGGGACAACAAGGAGGACACATGAACACTGAAGCTTTCTTT.

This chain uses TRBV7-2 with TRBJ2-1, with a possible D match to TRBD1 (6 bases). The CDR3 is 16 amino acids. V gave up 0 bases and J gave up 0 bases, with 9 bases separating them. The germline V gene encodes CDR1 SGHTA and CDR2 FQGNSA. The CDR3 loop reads CASSLAWGLSYNEQFF. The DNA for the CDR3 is TGTGCCAGCAGCTTAGCGTGGGGGCTCTCCTACAATGAGCAGTTCTTC.

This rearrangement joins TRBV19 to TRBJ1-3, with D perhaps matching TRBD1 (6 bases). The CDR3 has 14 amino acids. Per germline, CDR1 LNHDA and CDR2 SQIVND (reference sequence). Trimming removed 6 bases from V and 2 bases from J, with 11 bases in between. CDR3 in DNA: TGTGCCAGTAGAACAGGGAAGGCTGGAAACACCATATATTTT. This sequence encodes CASRTGKAGNTIYF.